A single sample is the source of the 9 T cell receptor beta chains below, sequenced in a study of OX40 agonist ivuxolimab in advanced cancers. The receptor library was made with the immunoSEQ multiplex PCR assay. TCRdb limited this immuneACCESS table to in-frame rearrangements with V and J called. A share of clones is missing; checked studies link under half to unresolved V genes, and the rest is unexplained. The sample table holds around 30,000 clones, of which approximately 91% were seen once. Of the sample, roughly a tenth is held by the ten largest clones. Here the sequenced sample was CD4+ or CD8+ T cells sorted from blood, taken in a trial of the OX40 agonist ivuxolimab. These receptors were obtained from an adult with an advanced solid tumor such as melanoma, head and neck, liver or kidney cancer.

This clone was counted once. The junction departs from the called germline gene at one end, perhaps through a read error. In DNA form, the CDR3 reads TGCGCCAGCAGCGACACAGGGGGCGCTTGGTATGGCCACACCTTC. This codes for CASSDTGGAWYGHTF. V usage is TRBV5-1 and J usage is TRBJ1-2, with 9 bases aligning to TRBD1. CDR1 SGHRS and CDR2 YFSETQ come from the germline V gene. CDR3 length: 15 residues.

This chain uses TRBV14 with TRBJ1-1; a possible D gene is TRBD1 (5 bases). The CDR3 length is 12 residues. Trimming stripped 5 bases from V and 6 bases from J, with 10 bases between. Germline CDR1 is SGHDN and CDR2 is FVKESK. CDR3: CASSFGGSEAFF. In DNA, the CDR3 is TGTGCCAGCAGCTTTGGGGGATCTGAAGCTTTCTTT.

Worth noting for this clone: Since the CDR3 does not end with the conserved phenylalanine or tryptophan, this likely comes from a read error. The limits of the CDR3 on the DNA are not certain, so only TCRdb's listed CDR3 is given. The chain links TRBV4-1 to TRBJ1-1. Inclusive of both ends, the CDR3 amounts to 11 amino acids. The germline V gene has CDR1 MGHRA and CDR2 YSYEKL. The CDR3 here is CASSQGPDRVV.

The chain is built from TRBV19 and TRBJ2-7; the match to TRBD2 covers 14 bases. The V and J ends lost 6 bases and 4 bases, in that order; junction bases with no gene match: 5. The CDR3 runs to 15 residues. Germline CDR1 LNHDA, CDR2 SQIVND (reference sequence). The CDR3 DNA follows: TGTGCCAGTAGCCCGGGACTAGCGGGAGTTTACGAGCAGTACTTC. This gives the protein CASSPGLAGVYEQYF.

The rearrangement links TRBV14 to TRBJ1-1; D remains ambiguous. Germline CDR1 and CDR2: SGHDN and FVKESK. V was pared by 0 bases and J by 1 base, with 9 bases between. The CDR3 totals 15 residues. CDR3 coding DNA: TGTGCCAGCAGCCAAGATTTGGGGAAGAACACTGAAGCTTTCTTT. Translation: CASSQDLGKNTEAFF.

The chain combines TRBV2 with TRBJ2-7; 8 bases are a match to TRBD2. The junction had 2 bases not matched to a gene; V was cut back by 7 bases and J by 0 bases. Germline CDR1 reads SNHLY; CDR2 reads FYNNEI. The CDR3 loop spans 13 amino acids. CDR3 region: CASTGGSSYEQYF. The CDR3 DNA is TGTGCCAGCACGGGGGGGAGCTCCTACGAGCAGTACTTC.

The J gene is TRBJ1-1, the V gene TRBV7-9; tentatively, D is TRBD1 (6 bases). CDR3 length: 12 amino acids. Germline lookup yields CDR1 SEHNR and CDR2 FQNEAQ (reference sequence). Deletions cut 6 bases from V and 12 bases from J, with 17 bases between. The CDR3 DNA follows: TGTGCCAGCAGACCCTCGGGGGCCGAGACTTTCTTT. Protein: CASRPSGAETFF.

This clone has only one observation. The chain uses TRBV28 and TRBJ2-7, with D uncertain. CDR3 length: 11 amino acids. The germline V and J ends were trimmed by 4 bases and 1 base, with 2 bases remaining between them. Germline CDR1 MDHEN, CDR2 SYDVKM. CDR3 residues: CASSSSYEQYF. The DNA of the CDR3 is TGTGCCAGCAGTTCTTCCTACGAGCAGTACTTC.

This clone was observed a handful of times. This chain connects TRBV4-3 to TRBJ2-5, with TRBD1 as a possible D gene (7 bases). The J call may be incorrect, as the DNA end agrees better with TRBJ2-7. The CDR3 totals 15 residues. Germline V lookup: CDR1 LGHNA, CDR2 YSLEER. The CDR3 reads CASSQDPQGGYEQYF. CDR3 nucleotide sequence: TGCGCCAGCAGCCAAGATCCGCAGGGGGGCTACGAGCAGTACTTC.